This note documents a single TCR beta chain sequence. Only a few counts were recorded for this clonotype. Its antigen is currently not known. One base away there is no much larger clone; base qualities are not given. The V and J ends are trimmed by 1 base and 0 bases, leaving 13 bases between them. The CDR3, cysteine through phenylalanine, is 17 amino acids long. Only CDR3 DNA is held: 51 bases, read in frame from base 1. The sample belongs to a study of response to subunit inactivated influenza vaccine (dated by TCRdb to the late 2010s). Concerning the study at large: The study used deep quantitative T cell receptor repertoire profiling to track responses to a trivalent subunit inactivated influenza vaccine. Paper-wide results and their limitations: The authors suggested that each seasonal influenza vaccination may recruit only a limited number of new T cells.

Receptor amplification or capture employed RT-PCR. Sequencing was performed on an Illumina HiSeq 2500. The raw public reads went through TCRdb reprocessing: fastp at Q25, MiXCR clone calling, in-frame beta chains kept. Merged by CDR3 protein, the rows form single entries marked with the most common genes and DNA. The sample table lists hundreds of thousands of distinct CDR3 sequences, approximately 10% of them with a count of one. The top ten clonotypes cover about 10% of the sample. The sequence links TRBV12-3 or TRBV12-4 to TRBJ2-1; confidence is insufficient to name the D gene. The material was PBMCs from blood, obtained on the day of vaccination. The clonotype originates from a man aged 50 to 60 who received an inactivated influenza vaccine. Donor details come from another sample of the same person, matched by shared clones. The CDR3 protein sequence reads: CASSLDEYVFSYNEQFF. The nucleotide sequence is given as TGTGCCAGCAGTTTAGACGAATACGTCTTCTCCTACAATGAGCAGTTCTTC.